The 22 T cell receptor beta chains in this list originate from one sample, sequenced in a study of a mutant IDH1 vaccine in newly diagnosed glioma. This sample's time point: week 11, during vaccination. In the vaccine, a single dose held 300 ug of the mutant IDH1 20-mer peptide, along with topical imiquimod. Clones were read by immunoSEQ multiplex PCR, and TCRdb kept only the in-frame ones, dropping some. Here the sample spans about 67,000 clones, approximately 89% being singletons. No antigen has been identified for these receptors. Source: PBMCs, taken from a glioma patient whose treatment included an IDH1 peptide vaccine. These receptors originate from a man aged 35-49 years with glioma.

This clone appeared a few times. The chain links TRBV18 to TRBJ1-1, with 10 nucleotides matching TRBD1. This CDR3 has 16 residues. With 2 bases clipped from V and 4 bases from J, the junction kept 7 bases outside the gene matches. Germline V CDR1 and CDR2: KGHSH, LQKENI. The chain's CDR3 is CASSPVGTGELTEAFF. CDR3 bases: TGTGCCAGCTCACCAGTCGGGACAGGGGAGCTCACTGAAGCTTTCTTT.

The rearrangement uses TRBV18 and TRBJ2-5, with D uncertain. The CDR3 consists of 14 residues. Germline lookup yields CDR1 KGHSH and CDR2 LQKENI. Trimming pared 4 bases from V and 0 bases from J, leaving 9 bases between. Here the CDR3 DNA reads TGTGCCAGCTCACGTATGAGGTACCAAGAGACCCAGTACTTC. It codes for CASSRMRYQETQYF.

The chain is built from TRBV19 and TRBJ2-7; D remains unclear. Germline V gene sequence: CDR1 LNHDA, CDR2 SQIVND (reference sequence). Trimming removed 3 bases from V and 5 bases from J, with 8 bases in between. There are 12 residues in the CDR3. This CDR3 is CASSMGRNEQYF. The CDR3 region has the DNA TGTGCCAGTAGTATGGGAAGGAACGAGCAGTACTTC.

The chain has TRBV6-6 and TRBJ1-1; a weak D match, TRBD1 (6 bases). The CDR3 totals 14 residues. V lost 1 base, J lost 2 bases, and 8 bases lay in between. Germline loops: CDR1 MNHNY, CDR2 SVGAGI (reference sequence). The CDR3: CASSYLGGNTEAFF. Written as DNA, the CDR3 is TGTGCCAGCAGTTACTTAGGGGGTAACACTGAAGCTTTCTTT.

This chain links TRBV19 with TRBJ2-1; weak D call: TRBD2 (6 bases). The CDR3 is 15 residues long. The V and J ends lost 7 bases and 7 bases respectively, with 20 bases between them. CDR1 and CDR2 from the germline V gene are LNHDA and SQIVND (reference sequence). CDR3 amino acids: CASTILGPGRNEQFF. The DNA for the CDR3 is TGTGCCAGTACTATCCTAGGCCCGGGGAGGAATGAGCAGTTCTTC.

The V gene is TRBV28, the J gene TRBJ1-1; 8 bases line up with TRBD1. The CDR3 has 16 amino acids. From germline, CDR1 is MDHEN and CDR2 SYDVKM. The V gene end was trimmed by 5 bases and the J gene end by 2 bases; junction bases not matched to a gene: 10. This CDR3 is CASSPEDRGANTEAFF. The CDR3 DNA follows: TGTGCCAGCAGTCCGGAAGACAGGGGCGCTAACACTGAAGCTTTCTTT.

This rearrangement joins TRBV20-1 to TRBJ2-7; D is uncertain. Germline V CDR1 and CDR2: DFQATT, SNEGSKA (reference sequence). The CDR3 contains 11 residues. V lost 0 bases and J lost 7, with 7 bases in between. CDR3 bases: TGCAGTGCTAGAGATAGGCTTGAGCAGTACTTC. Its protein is CSARDRLEQYF.

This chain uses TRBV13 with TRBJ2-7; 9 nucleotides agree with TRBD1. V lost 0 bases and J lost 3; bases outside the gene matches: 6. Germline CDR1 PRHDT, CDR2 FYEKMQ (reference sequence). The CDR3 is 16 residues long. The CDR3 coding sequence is TGTGCCAGCAGCTTAGGCGGGGGGACAGGGCTCTACGAGCAGTACTTC. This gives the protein CASSLGGGTGLYEQYF.

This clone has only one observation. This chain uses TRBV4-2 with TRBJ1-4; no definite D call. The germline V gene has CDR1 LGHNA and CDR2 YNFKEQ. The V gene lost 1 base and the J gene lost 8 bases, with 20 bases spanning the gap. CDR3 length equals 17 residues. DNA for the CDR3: TGTGCCAGCAGCCAAGGGGGAGTTGTGCGGGCCAGCGAAAAACTGTTTTTT. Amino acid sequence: CASSQGGVVRASEKLFF.

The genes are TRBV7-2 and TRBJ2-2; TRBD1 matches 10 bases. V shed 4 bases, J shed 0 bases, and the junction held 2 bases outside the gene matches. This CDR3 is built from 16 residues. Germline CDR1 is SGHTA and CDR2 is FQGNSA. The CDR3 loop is CASSSGQGANTGELFF. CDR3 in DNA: TGTGCCAGCAGCTCCGGACAGGGGGCGAACACCGGGGAGCTGTTTTTT.

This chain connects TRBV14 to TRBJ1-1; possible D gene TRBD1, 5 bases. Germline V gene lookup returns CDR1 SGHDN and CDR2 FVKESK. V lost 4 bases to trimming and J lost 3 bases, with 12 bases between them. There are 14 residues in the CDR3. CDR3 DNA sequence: TGTGCCAGCAGCCCACGGCGGGGGGACACTGAAGCTTTCTTT. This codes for CASSPRRGDTEAFF.

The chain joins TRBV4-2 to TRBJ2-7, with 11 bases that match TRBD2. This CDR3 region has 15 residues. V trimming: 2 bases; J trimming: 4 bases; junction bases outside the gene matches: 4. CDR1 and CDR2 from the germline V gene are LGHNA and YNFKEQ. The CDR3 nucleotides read TGTGCCAGCAGCCAACCCGGGACTAGCGGATACGAGCAGTACTTC. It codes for CASSQPGTSGYEQYF.

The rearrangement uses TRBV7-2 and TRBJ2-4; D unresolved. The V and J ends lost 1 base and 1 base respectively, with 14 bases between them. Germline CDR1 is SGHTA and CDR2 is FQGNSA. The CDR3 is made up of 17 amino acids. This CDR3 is CASSLGGLMGAKNIQYF. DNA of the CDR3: TGTGCCAGCAGCTTAGGGGGTTTGATGGGTGCCAAAAACATTCAGTACTTC.

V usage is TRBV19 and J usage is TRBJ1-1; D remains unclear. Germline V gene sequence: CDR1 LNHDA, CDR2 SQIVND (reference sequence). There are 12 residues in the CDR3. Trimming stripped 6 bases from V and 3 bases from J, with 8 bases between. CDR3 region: CASRGRDTEAFF. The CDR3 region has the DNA TGTGCCAGTAGGGGGAGGGACACTGAAGCTTTCTTT.

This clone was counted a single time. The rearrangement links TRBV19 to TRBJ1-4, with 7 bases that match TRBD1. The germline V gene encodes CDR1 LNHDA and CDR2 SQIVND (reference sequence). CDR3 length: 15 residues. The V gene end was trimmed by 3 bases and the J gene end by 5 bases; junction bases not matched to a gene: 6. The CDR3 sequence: CASSITTGANEKLFF. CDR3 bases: TGTGCCAGTAGTATTACTACAGGGGCGAATGAAAAACTGTTTTTT.

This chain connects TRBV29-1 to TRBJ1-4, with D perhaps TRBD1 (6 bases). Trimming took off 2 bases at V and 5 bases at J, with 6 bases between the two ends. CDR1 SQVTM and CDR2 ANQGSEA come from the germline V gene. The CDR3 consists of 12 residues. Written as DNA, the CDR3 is TGCAGCGTTGAAACAGGGAATGAAAAACTGTTTTTT. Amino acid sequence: CSVETGNEKLFF.

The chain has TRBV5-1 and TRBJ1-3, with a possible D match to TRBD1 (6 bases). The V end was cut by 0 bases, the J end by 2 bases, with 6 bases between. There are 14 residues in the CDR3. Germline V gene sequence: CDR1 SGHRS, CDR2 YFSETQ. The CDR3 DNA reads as TGCGCCAGCAGCTTGGACAGGGCTGGAAACACCATATATTTT. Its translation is CASSLDRAGNTIYF.

The CDR3 reads CASSIGPLLAKNIQYF. The CDR3 DNA sequence: TGTGCCAGTAGTATAGGACCCCTACTAGCCAAAAACATTCAGTACTTC. V usage is TRBV19 and J usage is TRBJ2-4; no reliable D call. Per the germline V gene, CDR1 is LNHDA and CDR2 is SQIVND (reference sequence). The CDR3 loop spans 16 amino acids. V shed 1 base and J shed 0 bases, with 10 bases lying between them.

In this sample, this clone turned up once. The DNA for the CDR3 is TGTGCCACCAGCAGGGATGCAGGGATAGCGGGATCTAAAACTAGCACAGATACGCAGTATTTT. Encoded protein: CATSRDAGIAGSKTSTDTQYF. The J gene is TRBJ2-3, the V gene TRBV15; 8 bases fit TRBD2. The CDR3 loop spans 21 amino acids. The V and J ends lost 3 bases and 0 bases, in that order; junction bases with no gene match: 20. Germline V CDR1 and CDR2: LNHNV, YYDKDF (reference sequence).

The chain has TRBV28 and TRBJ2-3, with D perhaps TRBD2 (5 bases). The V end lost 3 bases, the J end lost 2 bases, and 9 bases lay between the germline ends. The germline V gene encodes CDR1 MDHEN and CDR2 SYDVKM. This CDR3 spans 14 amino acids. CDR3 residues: CASSFGGNTDTQYF. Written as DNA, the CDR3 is TGTGCCAGCAGTTTCGGAGGAAACACAGATACGCAGTATTTT.

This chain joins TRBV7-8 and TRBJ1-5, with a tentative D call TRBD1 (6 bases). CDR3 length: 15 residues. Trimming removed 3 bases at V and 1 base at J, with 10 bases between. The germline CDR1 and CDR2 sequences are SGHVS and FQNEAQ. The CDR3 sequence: CASSFRTESNQPQHF. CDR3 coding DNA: TGTGCCAGCAGCTTCCGGACAGAAAGCAATCAGCCCCAGCATTTT.

The CDR3 DNA is TGCGCCAGCAGCTTGATAGGGGGAGGTTTGAATGAGCAGTTCTTC. Translated: CASSLIGGGLNEQFF. The chain has TRBV5-1 and TRBJ2-1, with D perhaps TRBD1 or TRBD2 (6 bases each). V lost 1 base and J lost 7, with 15 bases in between. The CDR3 has 15 residues. From germline, CDR1 is SGHRS and CDR2 YFSETQ.